This record looks at one T cell receptor (beta chain) sequence and its context. CDR3 size: 14 residues. Trimming removed 7 bases from V and 2 bases from J, with 14 bases in between. Germline V gene data show CDR1 as SNHLY and CDR2 as FYNNEI. Use of 60 Vbeta and 13 Jbeta primers characterized the PCR. Repertoires were generated with immunoSEQ multiplex PCR, while TCRdb's copy carries only in-frame clones and drops some. In the table there are some 89,000 clones, approximately 81% of which are singletons. The sample is drawn from a study of cytomegalovirus exposure and HLA in healthy donors. The sample taken for sequencing was PBMCs. This chain uses TRBV2 with TRBJ1-2, with D possibly being TRBD1 (6 bases). The origin of this receptor is a man in his forties in good health and CMV-seropositive. CDR3 nucleotide sequence: TGTGCCAGCATTGGACAGTACCTAAACTATGGCTACACCTTC. Translation gives CASIGQYLNYGYTF.